This record covers a single T cell receptor (beta chain). Antigen unknown. The data are from a study of shared clonotypes between healthy human individuals. Study-level information: Three plates were used per donor for CD4 naive, three for CD4 memory, two for CD8 naive and one for CD8 memory.

Overall study findings and caveats: Depth of sequencing was expected to influence donor clonotype sharing. Clonotypes shared by all four donors outscored non-shared clonotypes in generation probability.

The repertoire was sequenced with immunoSEQ multiplex PCR; TCRdb's copy has only in-frame clones and lacks some. The data contain under 2,000,000 clones, roughly 94% of them singletons. The ends lost 5 bases at V and 4 bases at J; junction bases unmatched: 4. Germline CDR1 is MNHEY and CDR2 is SMNVEV (reference sequence). This CDR3 contains 13 residues. The naive CD8 population came from CD45RO-negative cells selected for CCR7, without terminally differentiated effector memory CD45RA+ cells. The TCR originated in a man aged 18 to 29 in good health. The chain couples TRBV27 to TRBJ1-2; 7 nucleotides align to TRBD1. The sequenced sample was naive CD8+ T cells sorted from blood. CDR3 amino acids: CASSPQGTYGYTF. DNA for the CDR3: TGTGCCAGCAGTCCACAGGGGACCTATGGCTACACCTTC.